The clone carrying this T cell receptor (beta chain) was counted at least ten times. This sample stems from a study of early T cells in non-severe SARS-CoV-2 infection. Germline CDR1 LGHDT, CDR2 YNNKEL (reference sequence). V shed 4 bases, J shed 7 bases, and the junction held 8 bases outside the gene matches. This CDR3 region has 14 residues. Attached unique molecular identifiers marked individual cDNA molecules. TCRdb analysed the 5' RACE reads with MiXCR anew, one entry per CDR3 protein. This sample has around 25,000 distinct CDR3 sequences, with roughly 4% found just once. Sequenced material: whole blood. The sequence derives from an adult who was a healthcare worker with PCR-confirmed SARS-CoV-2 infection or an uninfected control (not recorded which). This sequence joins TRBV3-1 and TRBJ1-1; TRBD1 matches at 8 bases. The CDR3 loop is CASSRGQGAGEAFF. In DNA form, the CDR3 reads TGTGCCAGCAGCCGCGGGCAGGGGGCGGGTGAAGCTTTCTTT.